The 21 T cell receptor beta chains below were found in one sample sequenced in a study of Graves' ophthalmopathy and Graves' hyperthyroidism. From RNA, the CDR3 regions of TCR beta chains were amplified and sequenced. First-round RT-PCR used HTBI primers; second-round multiplex PCR followed. From the multiplex PCR reads, TCRdb called clonotypes with MiXCR, one entry per CDR3 protein. Among roughly 600,000 distinct CDR3 sequences listed, 35% to 40% were seen once. The sample taken for sequencing was peripheral blood or thyroid tissue (not recorded which). The receptors shown here come from an adult man with Graves' hyperthyroidism.

This clonotype has ten or more counts. The genes are TRBV12-3 or TRBV12-4 and TRBJ2-5; 7 nucleotides line up with TRBD1. V trimming: 5 bases; J trimming: 10 bases; junction bases outside the gene matches: 7. The CDR3 loop spans 12 amino acids. CDR3 loop: CASSAQGDSQYF. DNA of the CDR3: TGTGCCAGCAGTGCCCAGGGGGATAGCCAGTACTTC.

This clonotype was detected many times. This chain links TRBV10-3 with TRBJ2-7; 10 bases match TRBD1. The CDR3 is 15 amino acids. J was trimmed by 7 bases and V by 3 bases; bases with no gene match: 9. Germline lookup yields CDR1 ENHRY and CDR2 SYGVKD. Here the CDR3 reads CAISDGTGVQREQYF. The CDR3 DNA reads TGTGCCATCAGTGACGGGACAGGGGTACAGAGGGAGCAGTACTTC.

This clonotype was recorded many times. CDR3 region: CSASPDRVGNSPLHF. CDR3 DNA: TGCAGTGCTTCCCCGGACAGGGTGGGAAATTCACCCCTCCACTTT. The rearrangement uses TRBV20-1 and TRBJ1-6; 8 positions match TRBD1. V shed 5 bases and J 7 bases; nucleotides not matched to a gene: 10. From germline, CDR1 is DFQATT and CDR2 SNEGSKA (reference sequence). The CDR3 spans 15 residues.

This clonotype was seen many times. The chain recombines TRBV7-2 with TRBJ1-3, with a possible D match to TRBD1 (5 bases). The V end lost 6 bases, the J end lost 0 bases, and 15 bases lay between the germline ends. The CDR3 sequence is 16 residues long. Germline lookup yields CDR1 SGHTA and CDR2 FQGNSA. The CDR3 protein is CASSQGGLFSGNTIYF. Here the CDR3 DNA reads TGTGCCAGCAGTCAGGGAGGTCTCTTCTCTGGAAACACCATATATTTT. The complete variable domain, with remaining parts taken from reference TRBV7-2 and TRBJ1-3, reads GAGVSQSPSNKVTEKGKDVELRCDPISGHTALYWYRQSLGQGLEFLIYFQGNSAPDKSGLPSDRFSAERTGGSVSTLTIQRTQQEDSAVYLCASSQGGLFSGNTIYFGEGSWLTVV.

The rearrangement uses TRBV20-1 and TRBJ1-2; tentatively, D is TRBD1 (6 bases). CDR3 length: 17 amino acids. Trimming took off 6 bases at V and 3 bases at J, with 26 bases between the two ends. Germline V gene data show CDR1 as DFQATT and CDR2 as SNEGSKA (reference sequence). CDR3 in amino acids: CSARRSGGGSKDYGYTF. The CDR3 region has the DNA TGCAGTGCGCGCCGTAGCGGGGGGGGCAGTAAGGACTATGGCTACACCTTC.

This chain uses TRBV7-2 with TRBJ2-2; D is unclear. The CDR3 spans 18 residues. In germline, CDR1 is SGHTA, CDR2 FQGNSA. V was trimmed by 6 bases and J by 5 bases, leaving 25 bases between them. DNA for the CDR3: TGTGCCAGCAGTTACTCGATCGTAACAAGGTCCCGGACCGGGGAGCTGTTTTTT. Translating it yields CASSYSIVTRSRTGELFF.

Only a few counts were recorded for this clonotype. In DNA form, the CDR3 reads TGTGCCAGCAGCTTAGGGGTCGGCGGTGAGCAGTTCTTC. Translation gives CASSLGVGGEQFF. V is TRBV7-9 and J is TRBJ2-5; no reliable D call. The last part of the DNA fits TRBJ2-1 better; the J call may be wrong. This CDR3 has 13 amino acids. In germline, CDR1 is SEHNR, CDR2 FQNEAQ (reference sequence).

To note about this clonotype: The CDR3 does not end in the conserved phenylalanine or tryptophan, so this is likely a read error. This chain connects TRBV6-2 or TRBV6-3 to TRBJ1-5; D gene unclear. This CDR3 is 15 amino acids long. The ends were cut back, 6 bases at V and 5 bases at J, with 17 bases in the middle. Germline CDR1 is MNHEY and CDR2 is SVGEGT. The CDR3 DNA reads as TGTGCCAGCAGAGAAACACTATCTGGGGATCAGCCCCAGCATCTT. It encodes CASRETLSGDQPQHL.

This chain uses TRBV11-2 with TRBJ2-2; no clear D. Germline CDR1 reads SGHAT; CDR2 reads FQNNGV. V gave up 0 bases and J gave up 7 bases, with 9 bases separating them. The CDR3 is made up of 14 amino acids. The CDR3 DNA reads as TGTGCCAGCAGCTTAGATCTGGATTTCGGGGAGCTGTTTTTT. Its translation: CASSLDLDFGELFF.

This sequence joins TRBV29-1 and TRBJ1-2; 7 bases align to TRBD1. This CDR3 comprises 15 residues. Germline V lookup: CDR1 SQVTM, CDR2 ANQGSEA. V gave up 7 bases and J gave up 1 base; unmatched junction bases: 12. The CDR3 sequence is CSEGQGTEFNYGYTF. CDR3 nucleotides: TGCAGCGAAGGGCAAGGGACAGAATTTAACTATGGCTACACCTTC.

The V gene is TRBV7-2, the J gene TRBJ1-5; tentatively, D is TRBD1 (5 bases). Germline CDR1 and CDR2: SGHTA and FQGNSA. Trimming stripped 5 bases from V and 11 bases from J, with 19 bases between. There are 14 residues in the CDR3. The CDR3 DNA sequence: TGTGCCAGCAGCCCGGGACTAGCACAAGAGACCCAGCATTTT. As protein: CASSPGLAQETQHF.

The gene calls are TRBV12-3 or TRBV12-4 and TRBJ2-7; tentatively, D is TRBD2 (5 bases). This CDR3 spans 13 amino acids. Trimming cost V 3 bases and J 7 bases, with 13 bases left between them. Written as DNA, the CDR3 is TGTGCCAGCAGTTTCAGGCGGGTAGGGGAGCAGTACTTC. Amino acids: CASSFRRVGEQYF.

The chain couples TRBV3-1 to TRBJ2-5; 7 nucleotides line up with TRBD2. Germline CDR1 LGHDT, CDR2 YNNKEL (reference sequence). J was trimmed by 3 bases and V by 3 bases; bases with no gene match: 4. The CDR3 extends over 14 amino acids. In nucleotides, the CDR3 is TGTGCCAGCAGCCAGGGGGGGTCGAAAGAGACCCAGTACTTC. It encodes CASSQGGSKETQYF.

The chain is built from TRBV5-1 and TRBJ2-7, with TRBD1 matching over 8 bases. The J call is in doubt because the DNA end fits TRBJ2-1 better. The CDR3 is 14 residues long. Looked up from germline, CDR1 is SGHRS and CDR2 is YFSETQ. CDR3 in amino acids: CASSFGQGYNEQFF. The DNA of the CDR3 is TGCGCCAGCAGCTTTGGACAGGGATACAATGAGCAGTTCTTC.

Regarding this clonotype: Being one base from a much bigger clone, this may be a read error. The V gene is TRBV2, the J gene TRBJ2-6; D remains unclear. The CDR3 covers 16 residues. CDR1 and CDR2 (germline): SNHLY, FYNNEI. The CDR3 sequence is CASSLRTPSGTNVLTF. CDR3 bases: TGTGCCAGCAGTCTAAGGACCCCTTCTGGGACCAACGTCCTGACTTTC. Combining the CDR3 with reference TRBV2 and TRBJ2-6 gives the whole variable domain EPEVTQTPSHQVTQMGQEVILRCVPISNHLYFYWYRQILGQKVEFLVSFYNNEISEKSEIFDDQFSVERPDGSNFTLKIRSTKLEDSAMYFCASSLRTPSGTNVLTFGAGSRLTVL.

This clonotype was counted ten times or more. V usage is TRBV24-1 and J usage is TRBJ1-1, with 10 bases lining up with TRBD1. This CDR3 contains 17 residues. Germline V gene data show CDR1 as KGHDR and CDR2 as SFDVKD. The J segment lost 6 bases and the V segment lost 2 bases, leaving 11 bases of the junction unmatched. This CDR3 is CATSDSTRDRGRAEAFF. The CDR3, as DNA: TGTGCCACCAGTGATTCTACCCGGGACAGGGGACGGGCTGAAGCTTTCTTT.

Regarding this clonotype: A clone one base away is much larger, so this may be a read error. The J gene is TRBJ1-3, the V gene TRBV24-1; no definite D call. This CDR3 comprises 14 residues. CDR1 is KGHDR, CDR2 SFDVKD, per germline. The CDR3 sequence: CAASDPNSGNTIYF. CDR3 nucleotides: TGTGCCGCCAGTGATCCGAACTCTGGAAACACCATATATTTT.

In this sample, this clonotype turned up many times. The chain has TRBV20-1 and TRBJ1-2, with 7 nucleotides matching TRBD1. The V and J ends lost 5 bases and 1 base, in that order; junction bases with no gene match: 1. Germline loops: CDR1 DFQATT, CDR2 SNEGSKA (reference sequence). This CDR3 has 12 residues. As DNA, the CDR3 is TGCAGTGCTTGGGACAGTAACTATGGCTACACCTTC. It yields the protein CSAWDSNYGYTF.

This clonotype was recorded at least ten times. The J gene is TRBJ2-2, the V gene TRBV7-2, with 8 bases matching TRBD2. Germline CDR1 and CDR2: SGHTA and FQGNSA. The CDR3 spans 15 residues. Losses at the gene ends were 3 bases for V and 7 bases for J; bases not matched to a gene: 7. The CDR3 region is CASSFSGAAGGELFF. CDR3 nucleotide sequence: TGTGCCAGCAGCTTTAGCGGGGCGGCTGGCGGGGAGCTGTTTTTT.

As concerns this clonotype: A much larger clone is a single base away; this may be a read error. The V and J genes are TRBV10-3 and TRBJ1-4; the match to TRBD1 covers 11 bases. CDR3 length: 14 residues. Germline V gene data show CDR1 as ENHRY and CDR2 as SYGVKD. J lost 8 bases, V lost 5 bases, and 4 bases had no gene match. The CDR3 sequence is CAISWDRGAEKLFF. DNA for the CDR3: TGTGCCATCAGTTGGGACAGGGGGGCCGAAAAACTGTTTTTT.

The chain uses TRBV20-1 and TRBJ1-1, with TRBD1 as a possible D gene (5 bases). The CDR3 is 12 residues long. V shed 3 bases and J shed 2 bases, with 7 bases lying between them. Germline assignment: CDR1 DFQATT and CDR2 SNEGSKA (reference sequence). Here the CDR3 reads CSARDTNTEAFF. The CDR3 bases are TGCAGTGCTAGGGACACCAACACTGAAGCTTTCTTT.